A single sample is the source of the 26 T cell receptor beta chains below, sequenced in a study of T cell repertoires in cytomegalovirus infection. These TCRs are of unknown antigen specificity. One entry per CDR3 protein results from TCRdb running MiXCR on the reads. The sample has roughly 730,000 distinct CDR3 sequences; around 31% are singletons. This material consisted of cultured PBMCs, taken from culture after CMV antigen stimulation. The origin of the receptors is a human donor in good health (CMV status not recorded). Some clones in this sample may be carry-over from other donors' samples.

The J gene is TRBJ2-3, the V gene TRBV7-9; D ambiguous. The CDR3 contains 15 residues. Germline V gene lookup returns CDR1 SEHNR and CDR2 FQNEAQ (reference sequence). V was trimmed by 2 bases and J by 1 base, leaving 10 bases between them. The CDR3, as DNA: TGTGCCAGCAGCTTAATTGAGGTGGGCACAGATACGCAGTATTTT. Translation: CASSLIEVGTDTQYF.

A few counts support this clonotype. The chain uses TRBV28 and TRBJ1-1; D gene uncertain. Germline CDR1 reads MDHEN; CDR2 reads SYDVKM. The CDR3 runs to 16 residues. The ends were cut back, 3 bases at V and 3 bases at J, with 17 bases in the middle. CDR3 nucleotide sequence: TGTGCCAGCAGTTTGATCACCAGCCGGTGGGACACTGAAGCTTTCTTT. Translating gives CASSLITSRWDTEAFF. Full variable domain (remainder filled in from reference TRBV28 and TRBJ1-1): DVKVTQSSRYLVKRTGEKVFLECVQDMDHENMFWYRQDPGLGLRLIYFSYDVKMKEKGDIPEGYSVSREKKERFSLILESASTNQTSMYLCASSLITSRWDTEAFFGQGTRLTVV.

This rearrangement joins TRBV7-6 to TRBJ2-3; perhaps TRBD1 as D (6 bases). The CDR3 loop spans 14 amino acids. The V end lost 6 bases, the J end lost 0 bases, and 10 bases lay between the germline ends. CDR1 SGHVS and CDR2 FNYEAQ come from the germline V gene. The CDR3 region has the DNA TGTGCCAGCAGGCCAGGGGAAAGCACAGATACGCAGTATTTT. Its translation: CASRPGESTDTQYF.

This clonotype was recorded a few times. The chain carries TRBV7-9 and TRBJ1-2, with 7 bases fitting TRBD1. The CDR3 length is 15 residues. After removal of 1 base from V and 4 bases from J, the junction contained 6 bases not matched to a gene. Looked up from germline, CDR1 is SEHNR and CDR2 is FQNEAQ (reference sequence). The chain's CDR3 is CASSLGIGTVYGYTF. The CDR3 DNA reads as TGTGCCAGCAGCTTAGGGATTGGGACAGTCTATGGCTACACCTTC.

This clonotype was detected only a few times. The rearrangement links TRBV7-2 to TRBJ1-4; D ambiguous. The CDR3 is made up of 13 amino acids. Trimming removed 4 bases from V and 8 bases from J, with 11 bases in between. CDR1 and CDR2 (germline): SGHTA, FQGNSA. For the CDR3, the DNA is TGTGCCAGCAGCTCGACTTCGGGGGAAAAACTGTTTTTT. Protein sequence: CASSSTSGEKLFF.

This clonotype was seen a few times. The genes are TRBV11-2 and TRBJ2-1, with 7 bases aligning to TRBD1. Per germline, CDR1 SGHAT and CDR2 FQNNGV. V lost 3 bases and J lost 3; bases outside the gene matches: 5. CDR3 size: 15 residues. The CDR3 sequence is CASSFFQGVYNEQFF. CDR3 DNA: TGTGCCAGCAGCTTTTTTCAGGGGGTCTACAATGAGCAGTTCTTC.

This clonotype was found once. The CDR3 protein is CASSFNLIAGRETQYF. CDR3 DNA: TGTGCCAGCAGCTTTAATCTTATAGCGGGGAGGGAGACCCAGTACTTC. V usage is TRBV7-2 and J usage is TRBJ2-5; 8 bases map to TRBD2. This CDR3 region has 16 residues. With 3 bases clipped from V and 5 bases from J, the junction kept 11 bases outside the gene matches. CDR1 is SGHTA and CDR2 is FQGNSA in the germline V gene.

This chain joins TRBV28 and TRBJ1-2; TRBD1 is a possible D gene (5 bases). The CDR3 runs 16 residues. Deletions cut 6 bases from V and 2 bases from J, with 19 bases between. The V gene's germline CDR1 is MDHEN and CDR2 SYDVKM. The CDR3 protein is CASSSLSGRMNYGYTF. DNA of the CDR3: TGTGCCAGCAGCTCCCTCTCGGGACGGATGAACTATGGCTACACCTTC.

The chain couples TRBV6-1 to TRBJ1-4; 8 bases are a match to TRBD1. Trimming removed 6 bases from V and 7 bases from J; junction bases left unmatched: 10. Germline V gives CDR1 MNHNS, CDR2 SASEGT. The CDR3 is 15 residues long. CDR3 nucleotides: TGTGCCAGCAGACAAGGACCCGGGACAGGTGAAAAACTGTTTTTT. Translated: CASRQGPGTGEKLFF.

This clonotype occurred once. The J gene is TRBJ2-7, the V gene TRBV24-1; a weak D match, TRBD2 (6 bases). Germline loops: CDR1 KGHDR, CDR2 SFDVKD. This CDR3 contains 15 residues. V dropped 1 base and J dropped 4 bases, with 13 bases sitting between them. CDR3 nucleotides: TGTGCCACCAGTGATTTTTGGGACTCCACATACGAGCAGTACTTC. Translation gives CATSDFWDSTYEQYF.

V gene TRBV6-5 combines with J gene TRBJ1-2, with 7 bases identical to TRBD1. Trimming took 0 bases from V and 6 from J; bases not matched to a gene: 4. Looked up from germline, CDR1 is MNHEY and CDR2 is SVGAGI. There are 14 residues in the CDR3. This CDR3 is CASSYSRGGNGYTF. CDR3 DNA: TGTGCCAGCAGTTACTCGAGAGGGGGCAATGGCTACACCTTC.

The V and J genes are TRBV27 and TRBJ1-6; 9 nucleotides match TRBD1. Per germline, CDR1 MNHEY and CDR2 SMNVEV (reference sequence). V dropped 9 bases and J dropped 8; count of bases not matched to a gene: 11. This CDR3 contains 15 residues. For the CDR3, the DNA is TGTGCCAGTCTCGCGGGGACAGGGCTGGATTCACCCCTCCACTTT. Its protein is CASLAGTGLDSPLHF.

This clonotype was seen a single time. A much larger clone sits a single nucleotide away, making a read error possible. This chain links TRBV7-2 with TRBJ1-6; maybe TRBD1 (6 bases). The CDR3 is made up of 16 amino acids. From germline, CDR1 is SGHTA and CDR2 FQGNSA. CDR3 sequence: CASSPHGGAYNLPLHF. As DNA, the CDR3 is TGTGCCAGCAGCCCACACGGGGGCGCCTATAATTTACCCCTCCACTTT. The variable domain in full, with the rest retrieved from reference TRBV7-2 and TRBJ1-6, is GAGVSQSPSNKVTEKGKDVELRCDPISGHTALYWYRQSLGQGLEFLIYFQGNSAPDKSGLPSDRFSAERTGGSVSTLTIQRTQQEDSAVYLCASSPHGGAYNLPLHFGNGTRLTVT.

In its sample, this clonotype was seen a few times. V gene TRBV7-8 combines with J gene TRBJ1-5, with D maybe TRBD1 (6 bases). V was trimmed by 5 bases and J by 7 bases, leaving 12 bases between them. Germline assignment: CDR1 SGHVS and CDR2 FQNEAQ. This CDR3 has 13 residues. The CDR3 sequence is CASSIRGRQPQHF. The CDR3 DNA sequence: TGTGCCAGCAGCATAAGGGGGAGGCAGCCCCAGCATTTT.

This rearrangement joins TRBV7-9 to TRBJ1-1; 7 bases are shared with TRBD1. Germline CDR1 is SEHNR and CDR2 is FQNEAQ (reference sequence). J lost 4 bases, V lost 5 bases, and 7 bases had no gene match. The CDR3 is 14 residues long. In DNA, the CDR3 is TGTGCCAGCAGCCGACAGGGAGGTGGCACTGAAGCTTTCTTT. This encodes CASSRQGGGTEAFF.

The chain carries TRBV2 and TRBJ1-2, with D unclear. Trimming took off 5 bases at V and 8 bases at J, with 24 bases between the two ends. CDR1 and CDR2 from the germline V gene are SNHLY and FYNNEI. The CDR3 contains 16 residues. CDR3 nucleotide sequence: TGTGCCAGCAGTCGATTACCCGGGTCAGCCGCACGCGGCTACACCTTC. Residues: CASSRLPGSAARGYTF.

CDR3 bases: TGTGCTAGTGGTTTGGTGTTGGGACAGGCCTCTGAAGCTTTCTTT. It codes for CASGLVLGQASEAFF. V gene TRBV12-5 combines with J gene TRBJ1-1, with TRBD1 matching 8 bases. The V gene's germline CDR1 is LGHNT and CDR2 FRNRAP. This CDR3 is built from 15 residues. V dropped 0 bases and J dropped 6; count of bases not matched to a gene: 6.

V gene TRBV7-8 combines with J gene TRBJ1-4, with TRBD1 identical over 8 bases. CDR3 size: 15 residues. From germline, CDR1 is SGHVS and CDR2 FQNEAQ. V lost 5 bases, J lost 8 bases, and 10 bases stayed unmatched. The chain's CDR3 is CASSGRDRIREKLFF. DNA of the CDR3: TGTGCCAGCAGCGGCCGGGACAGGATCAGAGAAAAACTGTTTTTT.

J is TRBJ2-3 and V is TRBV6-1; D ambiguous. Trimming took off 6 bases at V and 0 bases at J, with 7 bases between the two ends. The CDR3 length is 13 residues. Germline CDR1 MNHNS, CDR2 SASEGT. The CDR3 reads CASRADSTDTQYF. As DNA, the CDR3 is TGTGCCAGCAGGGCAGACAGCACAGATACGCAGTATTTT.

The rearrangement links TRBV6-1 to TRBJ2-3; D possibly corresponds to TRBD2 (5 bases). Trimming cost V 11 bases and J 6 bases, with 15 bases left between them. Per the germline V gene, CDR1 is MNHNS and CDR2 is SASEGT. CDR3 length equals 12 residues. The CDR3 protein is CAAYTDSDTQYF. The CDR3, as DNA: TGTGCCGCCTACACGGACTCGGATACGCAGTATTTT.

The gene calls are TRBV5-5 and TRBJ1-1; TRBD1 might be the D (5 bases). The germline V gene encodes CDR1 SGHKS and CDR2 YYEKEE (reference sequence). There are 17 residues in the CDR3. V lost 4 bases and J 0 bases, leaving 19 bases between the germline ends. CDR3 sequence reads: CASSPGPHRLMNTEAFF. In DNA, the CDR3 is TGTGCCAGCAGCCCGGGACCGCACAGACTCATGAACACTGAAGCTTTCTTT. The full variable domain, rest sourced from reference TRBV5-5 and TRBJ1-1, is DAGVTQSPTHLIKTRGQQVTLRCSPISGHKSVSWYQQVLGQGPQFIFQYYEKEERGRGNFPDRFSARQFPNYSSELNVNALLLGDSALYLCASSPGPHRLMNTEAFFGQGTRLTVV.

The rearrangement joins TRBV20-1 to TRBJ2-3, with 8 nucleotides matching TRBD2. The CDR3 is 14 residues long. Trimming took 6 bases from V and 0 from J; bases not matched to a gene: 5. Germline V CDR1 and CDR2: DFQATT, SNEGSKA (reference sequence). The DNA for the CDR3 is TGCAGTGCGGGGGCTAGCGGGAGCACAGATACGCAGTATTTT. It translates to CSAGASGSTDTQYF.

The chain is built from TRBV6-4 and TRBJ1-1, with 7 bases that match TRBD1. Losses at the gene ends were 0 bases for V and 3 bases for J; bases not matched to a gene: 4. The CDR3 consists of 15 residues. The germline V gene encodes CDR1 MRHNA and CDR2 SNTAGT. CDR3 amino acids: CASSDSDRVDTEAFF. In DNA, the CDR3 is TGTGCCAGCAGTGACTCAGACAGGGTGGACACTGAAGCTTTCTTT.

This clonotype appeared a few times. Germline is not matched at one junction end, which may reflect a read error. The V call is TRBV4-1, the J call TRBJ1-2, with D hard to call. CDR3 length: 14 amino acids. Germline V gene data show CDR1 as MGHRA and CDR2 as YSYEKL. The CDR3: CASSQDVGDYGYTF. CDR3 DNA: TGTGCCAGCAGCCAAGACGTAGGAGACTATGGCTACACCTTC.

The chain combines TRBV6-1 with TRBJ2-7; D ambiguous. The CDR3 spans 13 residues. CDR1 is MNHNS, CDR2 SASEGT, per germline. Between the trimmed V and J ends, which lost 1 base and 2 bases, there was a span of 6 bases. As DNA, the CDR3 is TGTGCCAGCAGTGAAGGGCCGGCCTACGAGCAGTACTTC. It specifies CASSEGPAYEQYF.

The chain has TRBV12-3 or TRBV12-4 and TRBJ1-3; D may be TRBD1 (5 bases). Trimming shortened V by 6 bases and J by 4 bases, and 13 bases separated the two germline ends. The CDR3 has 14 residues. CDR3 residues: CASRDAGVGNTIYF. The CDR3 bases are TGTGCCAGCAGGGATGCGGGGGTCGGAAACACCATATATTTT.